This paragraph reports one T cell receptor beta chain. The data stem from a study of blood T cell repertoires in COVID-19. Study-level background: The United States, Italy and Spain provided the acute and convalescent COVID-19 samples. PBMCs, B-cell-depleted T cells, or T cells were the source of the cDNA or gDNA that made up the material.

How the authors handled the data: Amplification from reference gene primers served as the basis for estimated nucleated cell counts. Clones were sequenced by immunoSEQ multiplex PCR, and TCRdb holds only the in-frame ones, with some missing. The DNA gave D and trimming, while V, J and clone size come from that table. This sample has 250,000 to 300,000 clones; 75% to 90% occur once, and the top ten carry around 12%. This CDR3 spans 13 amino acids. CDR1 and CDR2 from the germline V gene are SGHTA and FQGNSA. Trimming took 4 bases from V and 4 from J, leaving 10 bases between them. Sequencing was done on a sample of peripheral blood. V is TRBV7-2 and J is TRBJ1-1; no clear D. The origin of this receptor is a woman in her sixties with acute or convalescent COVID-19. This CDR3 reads CASSWPLITEAFF. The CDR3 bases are TGTGCCAGCAGCTGGCCCCTTATCACTGAAGCTTTCTTT.